Here is one TCR beta chain with its context. CDR3 size: 14 residues. Trimming at V came to 3 bases and at J to 3 bases, leaving 5 bases not matched to a gene. Germline V gene data show CDR1 as SGHVS and CDR2 as FQNEAQ. The sample is drawn from a study of blood T cell repertoires in COVID-19. Study-wide context: Both acute and convalescent COVID-19 samples were obtained from the United States, Italy and Spain.

Measured with immunoSEQ multiplex PCR; TCRdb has only the in-frame clones, and not every one. The data hold 200,000 to 250,000 clones, with 84% observed a single time. The chain carries TRBV7-8 and TRBJ2-7; 7 bases align to TRBD2. The receptor was isolated from a man aged 45-65 years with acute or convalescent COVID-19. Sequenced sample: peripheral blood. The CDR3 DNA reads TGTGCCAGCAGCTTTGGGTCTAGCGGCTACGAGCAGTACTTC. The encoded protein is CASSFGSSGYEQYF. The whole variable domain, filled in from reference TRBV7-8 and TRBJ2-7, reads GAGVSQSPRYKVAKRGQDVALRCDPISGHVSLFWYQQALGQGPEFLTYFQNEAQLDKSGLPSDRFFAERPEGSVSTLKIQRTQQEDSAVYLCASSFGSSGYEQYFGPGTRLTVT.